The rows below give T cell receptor beta chains drawn from one sample of a study of T cell repertoires in cytomegalovirus infection. TCRdb re-derived calls from the reads in MiXCR, one entry per CDR3 protein. The repertoire includes 230,000 or so distinct CDR3 sequences, 35% to 40% of them detected once, and 55% to 70% sits in the top ten. These receptors lack a known antigen. The sample here was CD8+ T cells from cultured PBMCs, taken from culture after CMV antigen stimulation. The receptors were sampled from a human donor in good health (CMV status not recorded). Some clones in this sample may be carry-over from other donors' samples. The CDR3 runs from the conserved cysteine through the conserved F or W. The D gene is left open where the match is weak. Clone size is shown for a subset of rows, as once, few, many or a class of expanded clone.

>TRBJ2-2|TRBV7-9|15|-|-
TGTGCCAGCAGCCAAAGACAGACAAACACCGGGGAGCTGTTTTTT
CASSQRQTNTGELFF
>TRBJ1-1|TRBV7-2|15|-|few
TGTGCCAGCAGTCCTGGACACGAGTGGGTCACTGAAGCTTTCTTT
CASSPGHEWVTEAFF
>TRBJ2-1|TRBV7-2|16|TRBD2|many
TGTGCCAGCAGCTTATTACCGGGACTAGCGGGAGTGGGTGGGTTCTTC
CASSLLPGLAGVGGFF
>TRBJ2-1|TRBV18|14|TRBD1|-
TGTGCCAGCTCAAAGGACAGGGTCTACAATGAGCAGTTCTTC
CASSKDRVYNEQFF
>TRBJ2-3|TRBV7-8|17|-|many
TGTGCCAGCAGCTTACTCCCCGGGGGCGATCTCACAGATACGCAGTATTTT
CASSLLPGGDLTDTQYF
>TRBJ2-1|TRBV7-6|13|-|-
TGTGCCAGCAGCTTAACTAGAGGCAATGAGCAGTTCTTC
CASSLTRGNEQFF
>TRBJ2-7|TRBV5-1|13|-|-
TGCGCCAGCAGCTTGGACCCCTTCTACGAGCAGTACTTC
CASSLDPFYEQYF
>TRBJ2-4|TRBV4-1|17|TRBD1|-
TGCGCCAGCAGCGAACCTTTGGGGACAGGGAGGCTAAACATTCAGTACTTC
CASSEPLGTGRLNIQYF
>TRBJ2-1|TRBV19|17|-|-
TGTGCCAGTAGTATAGATGCTATGGGACTGGTATACAATGAGCAGTTCTTC
CASSIDAMGLVYNEQFF
>TRBJ2-7|TRBV27|12|-|-
TGTGCCAGCAGTTTCGTCGGGGGAGAGCAGTACTTC
CASSFVGGEQYF
>TRBJ2-3|TRBV7-2|18|-|many
TGTGCCAGCAGCTTAGCGCTAGCCGGACTACCCGACACAGATACGCAGTATTTT
CASSLALAGLPDTDTQYF
>TRBJ1-1|TRBV7-6|14|-|few
TGTGCCAGCAGCGACATGGGGGCGGAGAGAGTGGCTTTCTTT
CASSDMGAERVAFF
>TRBJ2-3|TRBV7-2|15|-|-
TGTGCCAGCAGCTTAGATTCGTCCTTCCGAGATACGCAGTATTTT
CASSLDSSFRDTQYF
>TRBJ2-2|TRBV20-1|18|TRBD1|-
TGCAGTGCCCGGGACAGGGTAACCCCAAGGGCGAACACCGGGGAGCTGTTTTTT
CSARDRVTPRANTGELFF
>TRBJ2-5|TRBV7-7|13|-|-
TGTGCCAGCAGCTTAGACGGCCAAGAGACCCAGTACTTC
CASSLDGQETQYF
>TRBJ2-3|TRBV10-3|16|-|few
TGTGCCATCAGTGACGGGGGCGGGAGCGGCACAGATACGCAGTATTTT
CAISDGGGSGTDTQYF
>TRBJ2-7|TRBV5-1|15|TRBD2|many
TGCGCCAGCAGAGCTAACCTAGCGGCCTCCTACGAGCAGTACTTC
CASRANLAASYEQYF
>TRBJ2-5|TRBV28|15|TRBD2|-
TGTGCCAGCAGTTTCCAGCGGGAGATCCAAGAGACCCAGTACTTC
CASSFQREIQETQYF
>TRBJ1-2|TRBV29-1|12|-|-
TGCAGCGTTACGGGACGCAACTATGGCTACACCTTC
CSVTGRNYGYTF
>TRBJ1-2|TRBV14|12|-|-
TGTGCCAGCAGCTTCGACGGATATGGCTACACCTTC
CASSFDGYGYTF
>TRBJ2-1|TRBV5-4|13|-|once
TGTGCCAGCAGGACCTGGGCGGGCAATGAGCAGTTTTTC
CASRTWAGNEQFF
>TRBJ2-2|TRBV7-8|16|-|-
TGTGCCAGCAGCTTAGGACCGTTGGGGATTACCGGGGAGCTGTTTTTT
CASSLGPLGITGELFF
>TRBJ2-7|TRBV7-2|18|TRBD2|-
TGTGCCAGCAGCTTAGCGCTGGTAGCGGGAATTAGGACCTACGAGCAGTACTTC
CASSLALVAGIRTYEQYF
>TRBJ1-1|TRBV11-1|16|TRBD1|-
TGTGCCAGCAGCCCTCCGGGACAGGGGGCCTGGACTGAAGCTCTCTTT
CASSPPGQGAWTEALF
>TRBJ2-7|TRBV2|17|TRBD2|-
TGTGCCAGCAGTGAAAGACTAGCGGGGGGGCAGACCTACGAGCAGTACTTC
CASSERLAGGQTYEQYF
>TRBJ2-1|TRBV6-6|15|TRBD2|few
TGTGCCAGCACGCTATCGGGGAGGGCCGAACATGAGCAGTTCTTC
CASTLSGRAEHEQFF